The source of this TCR beta chain is a study of immune evolution from preneoplasia to lung adenocarcinoma. This CDR3 region has 17 residues. V shed 6 bases and J shed 5 bases, with 22 bases lying between them. CDR1 MRHNA and CDR2 SNTAGT come from the germline V gene. The sample holds one count of this clone. Only in-frame clones appear in the TCRdb table, and some are missing; sequencing was by immunoSEQ multiplex PCR. The sample yields 30,000 to 45,000 clones, about 74% seen once. The sequence was collected from a person aged 55 to 70 with lung adenocarcinoma. The chain is built from TRBV6-4 and TRBJ2-2; D tentatively fits TRBD1 or TRBD2 (6 bases each). The sequencing sample was made of FFPE invasive lung adenocarcinoma tissue. Here the CDR3 DNA reads TGTGCCAGCAGCACACAAAATACGGGGGCGCGGACCGGGGAGCTGTTTTTT. Its translation: CASSTQNTGARTGELFF.